The source of this T cell receptor beta chain is a study of blood T cell repertoires in COVID-19. Study-level information: Researchers got acute and convalescent COVID-19 samples from the United States, Italy and Spain.

Some clones are missing from TCRdb's copy, which holds only in-frame ones; the method was immunoSEQ multiplex PCR. The sample has about 23,000 clones; 65% to 80% are singletons. The receptor was derived from a man over 45 with COVID-19, enrolled during active disease. Sequencing was performed on peripheral blood.

In DNA form, the CDR3 reads TGCGCCAGCAGCTTGGAGCCGGCGAGGTATGGCTACACCTTC. Translating gives CASSLEPARYGYTF. The V and J genes are TRBV5-1 and TRBJ1-2; D is uncertain. Trimming shortened V by 0 bases and J by 5 bases, and 11 bases separated the two germline ends. The length of the CDR3 is 14 residues. Per the germline V gene, CDR1 is SGHRS and CDR2 is YFSETQ.